One and the same sample provided the 31 T cell receptor beta chains below, sequenced in a study of cytomegalovirus exposure and HLA in healthy donors. Primers for the PCR totalled 60 Vbeta and 13 Jbeta. Data came from immunoSEQ multiplex PCR; TCRdb stores just in-frame clones and leaves some out. The data show fewer than 130,000 clones, over 60% seen once. The source material was PBMCs. The source is a man younger than 40 in good health and CMV-seropositive.

The chain carries TRBV29-1 and TRBJ1-2; possibly TRBD1 for D (5 bases). The CDR3 totals 13 residues. With 6 bases removed from V and 3 bases from J, the gap between germline ends came to 14 bases. Germline CDR1 SQVTM, CDR2 ANQGSEA. CDR3 sequence (DNA): TGCAGCGTCCGATCAGGGTCCGACTATGGCTACACCTTC. It specifies CSVRSGSDYGYTF.

This clone has just one count. This specimen includes other DNA sequences encoding the same CDR3. The gene calls are TRBV4-3 and TRBJ2-7; 10 bases are shared with TRBD1. Germline trimming cut 4 bases from V and 2 bases from J; bases unmatched to any gene: 2. The CDR3 totals 14 residues. CDR1 is LGHNA and CDR2 is YSLEER in the germline V gene. CDR3: CASSPGQGAYEQYF. For the CDR3, the DNA is TGCGCCAGCAGCCCAGGACAGGGGGCCTACGAGCAGTACTTC.

The chain employs TRBV9 and TRBJ2-4; possible D gene TRBD1, 6 bases. The CDR3 loop spans 15 amino acids. Germline values: CDR1 SGDLS, CDR2 YYNGEE. Trimming left V 0 bases short and J 7 bases short, with 14 bases between. The CDR3 reads CASSVEGTRGNIQYF. CDR3 coding DNA: TGTGCCAGCAGCGTAGAGGGAACTAGGGGGAACATTCAGTACTTC.

This rearrangement joins TRBV11-3 to TRBJ2-3, with D uncertain. The CDR3 extends over 14 amino acids. Germline-derived CDR1 and CDR2 are SGHNT and YENEEA. V was trimmed by 1 base and J by 2 bases, leaving 7 bases between them. CDR3 amino acids: CASSLGPHTDTQYF. The CDR3 DNA follows: TGTGCCAGCAGCTTAGGGCCGCACACAGATACGCAGTATTTT.

The chain has TRBV27 and TRBJ1-5, with 8 bases identical to TRBD1. V trimming: 5 bases; J trimming: 10 bases; junction bases outside the gene matches: 13. Per germline, CDR1 MNHEY and CDR2 SMNVEV (reference sequence). This CDR3 is built from 15 residues. CDR3 DNA: TGTGCCAGCAGTCAGGGACAGGCCCTCCCGTTACCCCAGCATTTT. Translating gives CASSQGQALPLPQHF.

This chain connects TRBV4-3 to TRBJ1-1; D gene uncertain. Deletions cut 4 bases from V and 0 bases from J, with 18 bases between. Germline CDR1 and CDR2: LGHNA and YSLEER. The CDR3 is 17 amino acids. CDR3: CASSLGLQVPMNTEAFF. Here the CDR3 DNA reads TGCGCCAGCAGCCTAGGACTTCAGGTCCCCATGAACACTGAAGCTTTCTTT.

This chain joins TRBV2 and TRBJ1-1; 7 bases align to TRBD1. The length of the CDR3 is 12 residues. V trimming: 6 bases; J trimming: 6 bases; junction bases outside the gene matches: 4. The germline V gene has CDR1 SNHLY and CDR2 FYNNEI. The CDR3 spells CASRRDSAEAFF. In nucleotides, the CDR3 is TGTGCCAGCAGAAGGGACAGCGCTGAAGCTTTCTTT.

The chain links TRBV9 to TRBJ2-7, with D possibly matching TRBD2 (5 bases). The CDR3 spans 15 residues. V dropped 0 bases and J dropped 3 bases, with 13 bases sitting between them. Looked up from germline, CDR1 is SGDLS and CDR2 is YYNGEE. The CDR3 coding sequence is TGTGCCAGCAGCGTAGCAGCGGAGTCTGGCTACGAGCAGTACTTC. Translating it yields CASSVAAESGYEQYF.

The V gene is TRBV28, the J gene TRBJ1-5; weak D call: TRBD1 (5 bases). Germline V CDR1 and CDR2: MDHEN, SYDVKM. V lost 2 bases and J 5 bases, leaving 13 bases between the germline ends. The CDR3 consists of 15 residues. The DNA of the CDR3 is TGTGCCAGCAGTTTAGCCGGCAGGGTGGATCAGCCCCAGCATTTT. It translates to CASSLAGRVDQPQHF.

The CDR3 region has the DNA TGTGCCAGCAGCCCGGAGGGTGGGACAGGGAAGTACCCTTACGAGCAGTACTTC. This sequence encodes CASSPEGGTGKYPYEQYF. The J gene is TRBJ2-7, the V gene TRBV9, with 9 bases lining up with TRBD1. With 4 bases clipped from V and 4 bases from J, the junction kept 18 bases outside the gene matches. This CDR3 is built from 18 residues. Looked up from germline, CDR1 is SGDLS and CDR2 is YYNGEE.

Note on this clone: The junction departs from the called germline gene at one end, perhaps through a read error. V and J are TRBV7-7 and TRBJ2-5; 12 nucleotides match TRBD1. The CDR3 totals 15 residues. Germline loops: CDR1 SSHAT, CDR2 FNYEAQ (reference sequence). DNA of the CDR3: TGTGCTAGCAGCTTCGGGACAGGGGGCCGGGAGACCCAGTACTTC. Its translation is CASSFGTGGRETQYF. The full variable domain, with the rest looked up from reference TRBV7-7 and TRBJ2-5, is GAGVSQSPRYKVTKRGQDVTLRCDPISSHATLYWYQQALGQGPEFLTYFNYEAQPDKSGLPSDRFSAERPEGSISTLTIQRTEQRDSAMYRCASSFGTGGRETQYFGPGTRLLVL.

J is TRBJ2-1 and V is TRBV4-3, with 9 bases that match TRBD2. Losses at the gene ends were 5 bases for V and 2 bases for J; bases not matched to a gene: 7. The V gene's germline CDR1 is LGHNA and CDR2 YSLEER. The CDR3 covers 16 residues. The CDR3 DNA reads as TGCGCCAGCAGCTCCCGACAGCGGGGGGCCTACAATGAGCAGTTCTTC. Its protein product is CASSSRQRGAYNEQFF.

The chain is built from TRBV11-2 and TRBJ2-7; D not certain. CDR3 length: 16 amino acids. CDR1 and CDR2 from the germline V gene are SGHAT and FQNNGV. Trimming shortened V by 4 bases and J by 0 bases, and 16 bases separated the two germline ends. The CDR3 spells CASSSFSLGNSYEQYF. CDR3 sequence (DNA): TGTGCCAGCAGCTCCTTTTCCCTAGGTAACTCCTACGAGCAGTACTTC.

The gene calls are TRBV27 and TRBJ2-1, with D possibly matching TRBD2 (7 bases). Per germline, CDR1 MNHEY and CDR2 SMNVEV (reference sequence). The CDR3 loop spans 15 amino acids. V lost 2 bases and J 6 bases, leaving 14 bases between the germline ends. The CDR3 sequence is CASSLTARGGNEQFF. Written as DNA, the CDR3 is TGTGCCAGCAGTTTAACGGCTAGGGGGGGCAATGAGCAGTTCTTC.

CDR3 amino acids: CASGPNGGAVEQFF. The CDR3 DNA follows: TGTGCCAGCGGCCCCAACGGGGGGGCGGTCGAGCAGTTCTTC. The chain combines TRBV27 with TRBJ2-1, with TRBD2 matching over 8 bases. The CDR3 loop spans 14 amino acids. V lost 8 bases to trimming and J lost 10 bases; unmatched junction nucleotides: 13. In germline, CDR1 is MNHEY, CDR2 SMNVEV (reference sequence).

The chain carries TRBV6-5 and TRBJ1-1, with D perhaps TRBD1 (6 bases). Trimming pared 10 bases from V and 3 bases from J, leaving 15 bases between. There are 13 residues in the CDR3. Germline values: CDR1 MNHEY, CDR2 SVGAGI. CDR3 amino acids: CATLGGLDTEAFF. The CDR3 bases are TGTGCCACCCTGGGGGGGCTGGACACTGAAGCTTTCTTT.

This rearrangement joins TRBV19 to TRBJ2-3; a possible D gene is TRBD1 (6 bases). V was cut by 1 base and J by 6 bases, with 14 bases left in between. Germline CDR1 LNHDA, CDR2 SQIVND (reference sequence). CDR3 size: 15 residues. CDR3: CASSIGTGLSDTQYF. The CDR3 region has the DNA TGTGCCAGTAGTATAGGTACAGGGCTGTCGGATACGCAGTATTTT.

The chain couples TRBV19 to TRBJ2-2; D remains unclear. There are 12 residues in the CDR3. CDR1 is LNHDA, CDR2 SQIVND, per germline (reference sequence). Trimming stripped 9 bases from V and 6 bases from J, with 11 bases between. CDR3 sequence (DNA): TGTGCCAGCTCCCCCGGGTCCGGGGAGCTGTTTTTT. Amino acids: CASSPGSGELFF.

This chain uses TRBV19 with TRBJ2-2, with D possibly matching TRBD2 (5 bases). The CDR3 has 14 residues. The V gene's germline CDR1 is LNHDA and CDR2 SQIVND (reference sequence). Trimming left V 8 bases short and J 3 bases short, with 13 bases between. CDR3 in DNA: TGTGCCAGTGGGGAGTGGGTAGACACCGGGGAGCTGTTTTTT. Its translation is CASGEWVDTGELFF.

The CDR3 sequence: CASSLILSLQGKNIQYF. CDR3 nucleotide sequence: TGTGCCAGCAGCTTAATTTTAAGCTTACAGGGTAAAAACATTCAGTACTTC. The chain uses TRBV7-9 and TRBJ2-4; D perhaps matches TRBD1 (6 bases). V lost 2 bases to trimming and J lost 4 bases, with 18 bases between them. This CDR3 is 17 amino acids long. Germline assignment: CDR1 SEHNR and CDR2 FQNEAQ (reference sequence).

This clone has only a few counts. This chain links TRBV5-6 with TRBJ2-7, with 11 bases fitting TRBD2. The CDR3 runs to 15 residues. V shed 4 bases, J shed 2 bases, and the junction held 5 bases outside the gene matches. CDR1 and CDR2 (germline): SGHDT, YYEEEE. Written as DNA, the CDR3 is TGTGCCAGCAGCAGGTTAGCGGGGGGGACCTACGAGCAGTACTTC. Translating it yields CASSRLAGGTYEQYF.

V gene TRBV28 combines with J gene TRBJ1-5; D perhaps matches TRBD1 (6 bases). This CDR3 is built from 15 residues. Per the germline V gene, CDR1 is MDHEN and CDR2 is SYDVKM. Trimming pared 6 bases from V and 5 bases from J, leaving 17 bases between. CDR3 sequence: CASSPGTTTHQPQHF. CDR3 bases: TGTGCCAGCAGCCCCGGGACAACTACCCATCAGCCCCAGCATTTT.

The V and J genes are TRBV5-4 and TRBJ2-5; 8 bases align to TRBD1. There are 16 residues in the CDR3. In germline, CDR1 is SGHNT, CDR2 YYREEE (reference sequence). V lost 0 bases, J lost 4 bases, and 8 bases stayed unmatched. The CDR3 is CASSLAPGTGVETQYF. The CDR3 DNA reads TGTGCCAGCAGCTTGGCCCCCGGGACAGGAGTAGAGACCCAGTACTTC.

This chain joins TRBV21-1 and TRBJ1-1. TRBV21-1 is a known pseudogene. The CDR3 contains 18 residues. The CDR3 DNA sequence: TGTGCCAGCAGCAAAGGGGGTCTAGCTCATTTGGGGAAGACTGAAGCTTTCTTT. Its protein is CASSKGGLAHLGKTEAFF.

V and J are TRBV15 and TRBJ1-1, with unresolved D. CDR3 length: 13 residues. With 7 bases removed from V and 3 bases from J, the gap between germline ends came to 12 bases. Germline CDR1 and CDR2: LNHNV and YYDKDF (reference sequence). The DNA of the CDR3 is TGTGCCACCACCTTGGAGGGTTACACTGAAGCTTTCTTT. Translating gives CATTLEGYTEAFF.

This clone appeared once. The chain links TRBV4-3 to TRBJ2-2; weak D call: TRBD1 (5 bases). The CDR3 spans 15 residues. Germline V lookup: CDR1 LGHNA, CDR2 YSLEER. V shed 2 bases and J shed 6 bases, with 13 bases lying between them. CDR3 residues: CASSQTPGSPGELFF. For the CDR3, the DNA is TGCGCCAGCAGCCAAACGCCAGGGTCCCCCGGGGAGCTGTTTTTT.

The chain combines TRBV4-3 with TRBJ1-2, with unresolved D. This CDR3 comprises 14 residues. Trimming took off 1 base at V and 10 bases at J, with 16 bases between the two ends. The germline V gene encodes CDR1 LGHNA and CDR2 YSLEER. The CDR3 sequence is CASSQAPQDEVYTF. CDR3 DNA sequence: TGCGCCAGCAGCCAAGCTCCCCAAGACGAGGTCTACACCTTC.

V usage is TRBV4-2 and J usage is TRBJ2-3; a possible D gene is TRBD2 (6 bases). CDR1 LGHNA and CDR2 YNFKEQ come from the germline V gene. The length of the CDR3 is 16 residues. V lost 0 bases to trimming and J lost 0 bases, with 10 bases between them. CDR3 amino acids: CASSQDAGGSTDTQYF. Written as DNA, the CDR3 is TGTGCCAGCAGCCAAGATGCCGGGGGAAGCACAGATACGCAGTATTTT.

The V gene is TRBV10-3, the J gene TRBJ2-7, with D maybe TRBD2 (5 bases). The CDR3 is 16 residues long. V was shortened by 3 bases and J by 0 bases, with 15 bases between the two germline ends. Germline values: CDR1 ENHRY, CDR2 SYGVKD. This chain's CDR3 is CAISDVGGPSSYEQYF. CDR3 sequence (DNA): TGTGCCATCAGTGATGTCGGCGGGCCGAGCTCCTACGAGCAGTACTTC.

The J gene is TRBJ1-2, the V gene TRBV30; 9 bases are a match to TRBD1. Germline assignment: CDR1 GTSNPN and CDR2 SVGIG (reference sequence). The CDR3 is made up of 14 amino acids. J lost 2 bases, V lost 3 bases, and 4 bases had no gene match. In DNA form, the CDR3 reads TGTGCCTGGAGCACAGGACAGGGGAACTATGGCTACACCTTC. The encoded protein is CAWSTGQGNYGYTF.

The table lists this clone with a few counts. The chain employs TRBV6-4 and TRBJ2-1, with TRBD1 as a possible D gene (6 bases). Germline V lookup: CDR1 MRHNA, CDR2 SNTAGT. The CDR3 runs to 14 residues. The V and J ends lost 7 bases and 3 bases respectively, with 13 bases between them. The CDR3 spells CASTSNRDYNEQFF. In DNA, the CDR3 is TGTGCCAGCACGTCGAACAGGGACTACAATGAGCAGTTCTTC.